This TCR beta chain was recorded in a study of cytomegalovirus exposure and HLA in healthy donors. Study-wide results and caveats: Associated with cytomegalovirus, according to the listing, were approximately 160 TCR beta chains.

The CDR3 is 14 residues long. Germline CDR1 reads SNHLY; CDR2 reads FYNNEI. V dropped 3 bases and J dropped 8 bases, with 16 bases sitting between them. Details on this clone: What it recognizes is unknown.

Primers: 60 Vbeta forward and 13 Jbeta reverse. TCRdb's copy holds only in-frame clones and misses some; the assay was immunoSEQ multiplex PCR. The sample lists 150,000 to 200,000 clones, about 87% seen once, with 1.5% to 2% in the top ten. This TCR was sampled from a woman aged 18-29 years in good health and CMV-seronegative. J is TRBJ1-2 and V is TRBV2; a weak D match, TRBD1 (6 bases). The sequenced material came from PBMCs. The DNA of the CDR3 is TGTGCCAGCAGTGACATCAGGGGCGGAGGCGGCTACACCTTC. Protein product: CASSDIRGGGGYTF.